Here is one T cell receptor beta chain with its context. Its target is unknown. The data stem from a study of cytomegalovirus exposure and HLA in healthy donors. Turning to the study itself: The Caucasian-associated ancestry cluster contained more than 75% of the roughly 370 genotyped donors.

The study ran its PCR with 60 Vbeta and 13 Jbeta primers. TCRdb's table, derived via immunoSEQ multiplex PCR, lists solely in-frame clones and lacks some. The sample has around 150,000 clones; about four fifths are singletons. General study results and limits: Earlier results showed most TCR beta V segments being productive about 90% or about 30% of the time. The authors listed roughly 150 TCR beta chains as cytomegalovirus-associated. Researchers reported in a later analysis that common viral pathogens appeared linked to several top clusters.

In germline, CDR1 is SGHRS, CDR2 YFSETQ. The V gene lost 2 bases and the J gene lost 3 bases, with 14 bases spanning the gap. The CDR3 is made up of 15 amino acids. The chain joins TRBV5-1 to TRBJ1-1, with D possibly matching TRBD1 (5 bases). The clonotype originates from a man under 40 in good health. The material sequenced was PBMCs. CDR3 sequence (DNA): TGCGCCAGCAGCTTCGGTACCGGGGGGGACACTGAAGCTTTCTTT. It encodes CASSFGTGGDTEAFF.